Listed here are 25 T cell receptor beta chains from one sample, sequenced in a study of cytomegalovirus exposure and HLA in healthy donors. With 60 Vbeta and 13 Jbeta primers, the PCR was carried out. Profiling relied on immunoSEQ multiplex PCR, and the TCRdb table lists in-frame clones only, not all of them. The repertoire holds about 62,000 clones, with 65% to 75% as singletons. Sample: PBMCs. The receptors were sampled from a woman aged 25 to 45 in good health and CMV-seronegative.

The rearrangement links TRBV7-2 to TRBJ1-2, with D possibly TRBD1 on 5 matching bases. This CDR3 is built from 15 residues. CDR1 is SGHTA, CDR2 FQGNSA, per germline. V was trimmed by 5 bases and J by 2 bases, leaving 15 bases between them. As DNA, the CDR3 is TGTGCCAGCAGCCTCGGGGGTGCCAACAACTATGGCTACACCTTC. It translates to CASSLGGANNYGYTF. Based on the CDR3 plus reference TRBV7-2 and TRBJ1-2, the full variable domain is GAGVSQSPSNKVTEKGKDVELRCDPISGHTALYWYRQSLGQGLEFLIYFQGNSAPDKSGLPSDRFSAERTGGSVSTLTIQRTQQEDSAVYLCASSLGGANNYGYTFGSGTRLTVV.

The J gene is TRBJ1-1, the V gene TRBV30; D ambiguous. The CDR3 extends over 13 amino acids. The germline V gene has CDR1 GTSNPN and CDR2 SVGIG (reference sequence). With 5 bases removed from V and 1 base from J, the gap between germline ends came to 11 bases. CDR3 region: CAWGLRRNTEAFF. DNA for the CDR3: TGTGCCTGGGGCCTCCGGAGGAACACTGAAGCTTTCTTT.

CDR3 nucleotides: TGTGCCTGGAGTGCGGGACAGCTGACCGGGGAGCTGTTTTTT. Translated, it gives CAWSAGQLTGELFF. The chain uses TRBV30 and TRBJ2-2, with 7 bases lining up with TRBD1. The V gene end was trimmed by 1 base and the J gene end by 5 bases; junction bases not matched to a gene: 4. The CDR3 has 14 residues. Germline V lookup: CDR1 GTSNPN, CDR2 SVGIG (reference sequence).

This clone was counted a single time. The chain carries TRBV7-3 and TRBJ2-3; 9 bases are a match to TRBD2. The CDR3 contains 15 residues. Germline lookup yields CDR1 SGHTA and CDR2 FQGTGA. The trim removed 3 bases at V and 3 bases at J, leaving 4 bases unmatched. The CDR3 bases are TGTGCCAGCAGCTTTAGCGGGAGTGGGACAGATACGCAGTATTTT. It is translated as CASSFSGSGTDTQYF.

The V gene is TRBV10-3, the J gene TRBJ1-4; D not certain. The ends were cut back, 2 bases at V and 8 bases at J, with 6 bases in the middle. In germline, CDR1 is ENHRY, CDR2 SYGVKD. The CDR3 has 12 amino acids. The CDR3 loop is CAISEGEEKLFF. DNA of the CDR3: TGTGCCATCAGTGAGGGTGAGGAAAAACTGTTTTTT.

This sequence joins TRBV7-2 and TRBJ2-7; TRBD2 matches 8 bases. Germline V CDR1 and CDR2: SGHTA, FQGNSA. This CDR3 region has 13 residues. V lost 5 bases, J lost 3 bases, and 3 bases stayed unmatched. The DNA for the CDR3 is TGTGCCAGCAGCCCCGGGGGGGGCTACGAGCAGTACTTC. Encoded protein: CASSPGGGYEQYF.

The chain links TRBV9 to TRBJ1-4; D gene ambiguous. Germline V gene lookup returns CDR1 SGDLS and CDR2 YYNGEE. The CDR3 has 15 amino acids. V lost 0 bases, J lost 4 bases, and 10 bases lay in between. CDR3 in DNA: TGTGCCAGCAGCGTAGACCAGGCCGTTAATGAAAAACTGTTTTTT. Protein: CASSVDQAVNEKLFF.

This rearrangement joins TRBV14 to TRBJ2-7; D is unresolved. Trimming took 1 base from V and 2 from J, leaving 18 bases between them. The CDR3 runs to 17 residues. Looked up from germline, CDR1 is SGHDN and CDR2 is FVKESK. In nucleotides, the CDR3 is TGTGCCAGCAGCCAAGGATTGAAGATTAGCATAGCCTACGAGCAGTACTTC. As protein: CASSQGLKISIAYEQYF.

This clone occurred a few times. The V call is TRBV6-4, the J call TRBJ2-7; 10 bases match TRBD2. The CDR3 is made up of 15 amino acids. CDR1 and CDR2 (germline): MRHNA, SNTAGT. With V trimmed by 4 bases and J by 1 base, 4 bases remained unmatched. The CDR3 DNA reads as TGTGCCAGCAGTGTCGGAGCGGGAGGGTCCTACGAGCAGTACTTC. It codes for CASSVGAGGSYEQYF.

This CDR3 is CAWRVRSNTGELFF. CDR3 DNA sequence: TGTGCCTGGAGGGTCAGGTCGAACACCGGGGAGCTGTTTTTT. This rearrangement joins TRBV30 to TRBJ2-2, with D hard to call. Trimming pared 3 bases from V and 0 bases from J, leaving 8 bases between. Germline V gene data show CDR1 as GTSNPN and CDR2 as SVGIG (reference sequence). This CDR3 spans 14 amino acids. The full variable domain, completed using reference TRBV30 and TRBJ2-2, is SQTIHQWPATLVQPVGSPLSLECTVEGTSNPNLYWYRQAAGRGLQLLFYSVGIGQISSEVPQNLSASRPQDRQFILSSKKLLLSDSGFYLCAWRVRSNTGELFFGEGSRLTVL.

The CDR3 loop is CASSNEGRNEQFF. The CDR3, as DNA: TGTGCCAGTAGTAACGAGGGTCGGAATGAGCAGTTCTTC. The chain couples TRBV19 to TRBJ2-1; D might be TRBD2 (5 bases). The germline CDR1 and CDR2 sequences are LNHDA and SQIVND (reference sequence). CDR3 length: 13 amino acids. Trimming left V 4 bases short and J 7 bases short, with 11 bases between.

In DNA, the CDR3 is TGTGCCAGCAGTGAGGGCGGGTGGGCCACCGGGGAGCTGTTTTTT. It specifies CASSEGGWATGELFF. The chain has TRBV7-6 and TRBJ2-2; D may be TRBD2 (5 bases). The CDR3 runs 15 residues. Germline V gives CDR1 SGHVS, CDR2 FNYEAQ. Trimming stripped 6 bases from V and 4 bases from J, with 15 bases between.

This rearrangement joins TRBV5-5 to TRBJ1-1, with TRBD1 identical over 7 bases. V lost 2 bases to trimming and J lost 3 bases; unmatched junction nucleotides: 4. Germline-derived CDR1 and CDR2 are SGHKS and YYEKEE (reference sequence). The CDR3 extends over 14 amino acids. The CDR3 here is CASSLRGLDTEAFF. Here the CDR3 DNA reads TGTGCCAGCAGCTTAAGGGGGCTCGACACTGAAGCTTTCTTT.

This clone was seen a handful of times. DNA for the CDR3: TGCAGCGTTGAAGAAGGTGGGACAGGGACTGAAGCTTTCTTT. It yields the protein CSVEEGGTGTEAFF. V gene TRBV29-1 combines with J gene TRBJ1-1, with 9 positions matching TRBD1. Germline V CDR1 and CDR2: SQVTM, ANQGSEA. V dropped 0 bases and J dropped 5; count of bases not matched to a gene: 4. This CDR3 has 14 residues.

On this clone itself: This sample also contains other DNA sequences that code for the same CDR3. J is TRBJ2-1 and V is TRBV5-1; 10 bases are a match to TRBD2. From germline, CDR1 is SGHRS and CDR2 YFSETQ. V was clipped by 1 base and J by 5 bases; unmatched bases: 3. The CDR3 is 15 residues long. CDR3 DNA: TGCGCCAGCAGCTTGAGGACTAGCGGCAACAATGAGCAGTTCTTC. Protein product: CASSLRTSGNNEQFF.

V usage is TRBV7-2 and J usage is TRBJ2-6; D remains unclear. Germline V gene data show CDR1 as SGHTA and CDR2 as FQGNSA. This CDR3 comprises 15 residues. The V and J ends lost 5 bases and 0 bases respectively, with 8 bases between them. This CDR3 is CASSQTHSGANVLTF. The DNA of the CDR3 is TGTGCCAGCAGCCAAACTCACTCTGGGGCCAACGTCCTGACTTTC.

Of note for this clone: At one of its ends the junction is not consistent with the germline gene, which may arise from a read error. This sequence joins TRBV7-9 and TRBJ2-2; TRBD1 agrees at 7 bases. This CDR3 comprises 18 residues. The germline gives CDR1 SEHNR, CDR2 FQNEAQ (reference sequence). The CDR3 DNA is TGTTCCAGCAGCCGGCCCAATTTCGGGACAGACTTCACCGGGGAGCTGTTTTTT. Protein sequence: CSSSRPNFGTDFTGELFF.

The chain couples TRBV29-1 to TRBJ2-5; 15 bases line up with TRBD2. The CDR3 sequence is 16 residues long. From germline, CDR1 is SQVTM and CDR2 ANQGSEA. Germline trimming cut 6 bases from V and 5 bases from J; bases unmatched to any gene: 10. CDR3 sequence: CSVPWTSGRAWETQYF. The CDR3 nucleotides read TGCAGCGTCCCATGGACTAGCGGGAGGGCCTGGGAGACCCAGTACTTC.

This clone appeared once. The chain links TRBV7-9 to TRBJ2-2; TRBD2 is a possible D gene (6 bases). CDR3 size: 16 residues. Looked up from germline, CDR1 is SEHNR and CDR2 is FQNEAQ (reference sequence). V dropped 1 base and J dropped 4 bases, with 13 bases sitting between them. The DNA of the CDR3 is TGTGCCAGCAGCTTAGGGCGGGCGGGAATCACCGGGGAGCTGTTTTTT. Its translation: CASSLGRAGITGELFF.

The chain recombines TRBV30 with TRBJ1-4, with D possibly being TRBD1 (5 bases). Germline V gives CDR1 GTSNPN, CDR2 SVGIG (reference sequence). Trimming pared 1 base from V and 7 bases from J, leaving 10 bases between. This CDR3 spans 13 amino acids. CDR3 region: CAWSEGVREKLFF. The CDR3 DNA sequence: TGTGCCTGGAGTGAAGGGGTTCGTGAAAAACTGTTTTTT.

CDR3 amino acids: CASSLAGGDGEQFF. CDR3 coding DNA: TGTGCCAGCAGCTTAGCGGGGGGAGACGGTGAGCAGTTCTTC. The rearrangement uses TRBV7-6 and TRBJ2-1; D perhaps matches TRBD2 (6 bases). CDR1 and CDR2 from the germline V gene are SGHVS and FNYEAQ. This CDR3 spans 14 amino acids. V gave up 0 bases and J gave up 9 bases, with 12 bases separating them.

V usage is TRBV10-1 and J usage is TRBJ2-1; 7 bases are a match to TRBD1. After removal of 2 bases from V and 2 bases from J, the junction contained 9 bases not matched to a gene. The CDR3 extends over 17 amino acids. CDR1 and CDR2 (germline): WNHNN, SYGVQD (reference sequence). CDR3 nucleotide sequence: TGCGCCAGCAGTGAGAGGCAAGGGGGCCCACCCTACAATGAGCAGTTCTTC. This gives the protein CASSERQGGPPYNEQFF.

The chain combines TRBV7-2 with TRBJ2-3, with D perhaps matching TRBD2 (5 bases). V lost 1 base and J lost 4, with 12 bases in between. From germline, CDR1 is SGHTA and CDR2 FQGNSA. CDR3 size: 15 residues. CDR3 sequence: CASSLGFSAADTQYF. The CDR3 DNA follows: TGTGCCAGCAGCTTAGGCTTTAGCGCGGCAGATACGCAGTATTTT.

The CDR3 is CASSPGPSGRAYEQYF. The DNA for the CDR3 is TGTGCCAGCAGCCCAGGCCCTAGCGGGAGGGCCTACGAGCAGTACTTC. The rearrangement joins TRBV7-7 to TRBJ2-7; 12 nucleotides match TRBD2. V was clipped by 5 bases and J by 2 bases; unmatched bases: 7. From germline, CDR1 is SSHAT and CDR2 FNYEAQ (reference sequence). The CDR3 has 16 residues.

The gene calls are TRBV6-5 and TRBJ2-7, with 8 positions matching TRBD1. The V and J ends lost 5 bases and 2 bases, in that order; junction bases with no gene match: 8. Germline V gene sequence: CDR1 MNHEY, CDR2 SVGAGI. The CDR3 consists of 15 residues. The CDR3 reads CASSPLGQGTYEQYV. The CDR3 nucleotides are TGTGCCAGCAGTCCTTTAGGACAGGGCACCTACGAGCAGTACGTC.